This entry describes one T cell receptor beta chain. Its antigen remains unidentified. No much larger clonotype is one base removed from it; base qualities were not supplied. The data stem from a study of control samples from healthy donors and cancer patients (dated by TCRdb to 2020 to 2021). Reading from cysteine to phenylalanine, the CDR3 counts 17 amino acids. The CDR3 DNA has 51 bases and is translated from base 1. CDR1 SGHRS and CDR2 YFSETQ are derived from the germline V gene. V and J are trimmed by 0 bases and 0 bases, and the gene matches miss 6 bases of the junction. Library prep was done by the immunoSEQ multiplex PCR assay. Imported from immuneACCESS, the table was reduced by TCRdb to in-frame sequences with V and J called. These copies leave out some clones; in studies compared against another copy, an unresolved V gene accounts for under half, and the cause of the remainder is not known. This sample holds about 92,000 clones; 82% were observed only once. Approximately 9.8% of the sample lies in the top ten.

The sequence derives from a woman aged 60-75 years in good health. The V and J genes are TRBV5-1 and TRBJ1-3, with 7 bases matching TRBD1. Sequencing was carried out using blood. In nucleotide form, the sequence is TGCGCCAGCAGCTTGGTCGCGGGACAGTCCTCTGGAAACACCATATATTTT. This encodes CASSLVAGQSSGNTIYF.